This is a list of T cell receptor beta chains from one sample in a study of T-cell reconstitution after alpha-beta-depleted transplantation in children. TCRdb passed the PCR reads through MiXCR, listing each CDR3 protein once. Of some 600,000 distinct CDR3 sequences in the sample, under 15% were seen once. This sample comprised PBMCs, mostly from graft donor cells, obtained 360 days after TCRalphabeta/CD19-depleted stem cell transplant. The receptor source for this set is a male patient aged 10 to 17 who had a stem cell transplant for acute myeloid leukemia, so the T cells may come from the graft donor. CDR3s include the opening cysteine and the closing phenylalanine or tryptophan. Fields, in order: D gene, clone size, V gene, J gene, CDR3 DNA, CDR3 protein. A D gene is named only where the DNA matches it firmly. Clone size is shown for a subset of rows, as once, few, many or a class of expanded clone.

D gene: -; clone size: -; V gene: TRBV20-1; J gene: TRBJ1-2; CDR3 DNA: TGCAGTGCTTATCCCTCTAACTATGGCTACACCTTC; CDR3 protein: CSAYPSNYGYTF
D gene: TRBD2; clone size: few; V gene: TRBV13; J gene: TRBJ2-7; CDR3 DNA: TGTGCCAGCAGCTTCTTAGCGGGACCGGGCGGAGAGCAGTACTTC; CDR3 protein: CASSFLAGPGGEQYF
D gene: TRBD1; clone size: few; V gene: TRBV29-1; J gene: TRBJ2-7; CDR3 DNA: TGCAGCGTCTTGGACAGGGCGGGCTACGAGCAGTACTTC; CDR3 protein: CSVLDRAGYEQYF
D gene: TRBD2; clone size: -; V gene: TRBV6-2/TRBV6-3; J gene: TRBJ2-1; CDR3 DNA: TGTGCCAGCACCCTGACAGCGGGGCACTACAATGAGCAGTTCTTC; CDR3 protein: CASTLTAGHYNEQFF
D gene: -; clone size: many; V gene: TRBV20-1; J gene: TRBJ2-7; CDR3 DNA: TGCAGTGGAGACGAGCAGTACTTC; CDR3 protein: CSGDEQYF
D gene: -; clone size: -; V gene: TRBV18; J gene: TRBJ2-7; CDR3 DNA: TGTGCCAGCTCACCAGGGGTTGGCGAGCAGTACTTC; CDR3 protein: CASSPGVGEQYF
D gene: -; clone size: many; V gene: TRBV6-4; J gene: TRBJ2-1; CDR3 DNA: TGTGCCAGCAGTGACTCGCGGGCAAGCTCCTACAATGAGCAGTTCTTC; CDR3 protein: CASSDSRASSYNEQFF
D gene: -; clone size: many; V gene: TRBV9; J gene: TRBJ2-1; CDR3 DNA: TGTGCCAGCAGGATCACCCTTGGGCCCTACAATGAGCAGTTCTTC; CDR3 protein: CASRITLGPYNEQFF
D gene: TRBD1; clone size: -; V gene: TRBV12-3/TRBV12-4; J gene: TRBJ2-7; CDR3 DNA: TGTGCCAGCAGTCCACAACCAAGGGACAGGGTTACCTACGAGCAGTACTTC; CDR3 protein: CASSPQPRDRVTYEQYF
D gene: -; clone size: -; V gene: TRBV4-2; J gene: TRBJ2-5; CDR3 DNA: TGTGCCAGCAGCCAAGCAATCTTTCAAGAGACCCAGTACTTC; CDR3 protein: CASSQAIFQETQYF
D gene: -; clone size: many; V gene: TRBV5-1; J gene: TRBJ2-5; CDR3 DNA: TGCGCCAGCAGCTCCGGCCAAGAGACCCAGTACTTC; CDR3 protein: CASSSGQETQYF
D gene: -; clone size: many; V gene: TRBV5-1; J gene: TRBJ2-6; CDR3 DNA: TGCGCCAGCAGCTTGTTGGCGGGGGCCAACGTCCTGACTTTC; CDR3 protein: CASSLLAGANVLTF
D gene: -; clone size: few; V gene: TRBV3-1; J gene: TRBJ2-7; CDR3 DNA: TGTGCCAGCAGCCAAGTCCCGTCAGGGTTAAACGAGCAGTACTTC; CDR3 protein: CASSQVPSGLNEQYF
D gene: TRBD2; clone size: many; V gene: TRBV24-1; J gene: TRBJ2-3; CDR3 DNA: TGTGCCACCAGTGAACCTGGACTAGCGGGAGCTCAAGATACGCAGTATTTT; CDR3 protein: CATSEPGLAGAQDTQYF
D gene: -; clone size: many; V gene: TRBV28; J gene: TRBJ2-7; CDR3 DNA: TGTGCCAGCAGTTTACTGGTTTCCTACGAGCAGTACTTC; CDR3 protein: CASSLLVSYEQYF
D gene: -; clone size: few; V gene: TRBV24-1; J gene: TRBJ2-1; CDR3 DNA: TGTGCCACCAGTGCTAAGGGGGTCCTAGCGAGTGAGCAGTTCTTC; CDR3 protein: CATSAKGVLASEQFF